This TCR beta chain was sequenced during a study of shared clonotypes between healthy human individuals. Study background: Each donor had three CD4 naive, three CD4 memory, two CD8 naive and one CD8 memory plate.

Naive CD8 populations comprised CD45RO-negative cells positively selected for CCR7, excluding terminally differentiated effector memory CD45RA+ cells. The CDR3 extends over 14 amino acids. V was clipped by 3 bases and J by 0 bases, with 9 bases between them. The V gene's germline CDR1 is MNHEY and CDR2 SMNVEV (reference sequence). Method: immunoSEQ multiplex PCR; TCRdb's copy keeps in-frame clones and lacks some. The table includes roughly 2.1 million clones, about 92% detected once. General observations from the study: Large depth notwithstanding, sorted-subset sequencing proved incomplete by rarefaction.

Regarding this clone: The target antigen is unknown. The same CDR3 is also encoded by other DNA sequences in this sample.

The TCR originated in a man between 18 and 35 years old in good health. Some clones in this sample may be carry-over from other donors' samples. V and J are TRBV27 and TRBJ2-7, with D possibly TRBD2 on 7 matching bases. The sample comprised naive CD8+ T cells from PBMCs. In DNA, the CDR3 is TGTGCCAGCAGTTTTGGGGGGGCCTCCTACGAGCAGTACTTC. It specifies CASSFGGASYEQYF.